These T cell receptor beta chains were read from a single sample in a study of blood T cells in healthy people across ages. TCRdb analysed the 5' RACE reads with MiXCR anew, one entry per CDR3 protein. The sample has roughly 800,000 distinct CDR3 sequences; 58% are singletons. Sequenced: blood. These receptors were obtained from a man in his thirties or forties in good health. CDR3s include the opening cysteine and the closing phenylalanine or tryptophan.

CASSPEAGLAGSQETQYF | TRBV18
CASSLSSGGYTF | TRBV7-9
CASSGMTEQETQYF | TRBV2
CASSESGANYGYTF | TRBV25-1
CAISVGTSSTDTQYF | TRBV10-3
CASSRAGTRDGYTF | TRBV25-1
CASSEGTYTQYF | TRBV6-1
CASSIGDIWASAFF | TRBV28
CASSPKETNEKLFF | TRBV18
CAWGGPHDEQYF | TRBV30
CSAREAYSTDTQYF | TRBV20-1
CASSVNRDPLEQYF | TRBV7-2
CASSQDWASPQETQYF | TRBV4-3
CAISAGTPYEQYF | TRBV10-3
CASSYTLGQKTYEQYF | TRBV6-2/TRBV6-3
CASILQGHNQGGNYGYTF | TRBV7-9
CAISESVLGTGVDEQYF | TRBV10-3
CASSLGPGGMGGELFF | TRBV7-2